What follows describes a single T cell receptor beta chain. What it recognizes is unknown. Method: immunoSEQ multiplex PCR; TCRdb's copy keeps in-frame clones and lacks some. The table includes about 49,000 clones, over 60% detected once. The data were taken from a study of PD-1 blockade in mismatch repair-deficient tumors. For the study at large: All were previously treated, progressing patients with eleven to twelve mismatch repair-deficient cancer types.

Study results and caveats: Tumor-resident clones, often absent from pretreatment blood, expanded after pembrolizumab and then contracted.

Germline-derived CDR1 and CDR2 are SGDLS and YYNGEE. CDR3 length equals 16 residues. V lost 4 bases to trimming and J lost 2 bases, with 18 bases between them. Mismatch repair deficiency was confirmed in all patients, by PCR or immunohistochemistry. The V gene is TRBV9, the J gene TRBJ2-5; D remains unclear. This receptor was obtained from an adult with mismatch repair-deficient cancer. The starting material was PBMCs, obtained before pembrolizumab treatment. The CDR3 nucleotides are TGTGCCAGCAGCCCCCGGACCGAACCACCTCAAGAGACCCAGTACTTC. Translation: CASSPRTEPPQETQYF.